Listed below are T cell receptor beta chains from one sample, sequenced in a study of T cell changes during pregnancy in multiple sclerosis. Assay used: immunoSEQ multiplex PCR; TCRdb lists only in-frame clones, some missing. This table holds roughly 27,000 clones, approximately 92% found once. Sequenced here: CD4+ T cells from peripheral blood mononuclear cells, sampled in the first trimester of pregnancy. Every receptor here comes from a female donor with multiple sclerosis, enrolled in a pregnancy study. CDR3s include the opening cysteine and the closing phenylalanine or tryptophan. Fields, in order: V gene, J gene, clone size, D gene, CDR3 protein, CDR3 DNA. The D gene is left open where the match is weak. A row's size may be missing; if present it is once, few, many or a size class.

TRBV5-1,TRBJ2-3,once,-,CASSFIGGPGGGDTQYF,TGCGCCAGCAGCTTTATAGGAGGCCCAGGAGGCGGGGATACGCAGTATTTT
TRBV9,TRBJ1-2,once,TRBD1,CASSPAYRGLDGYTF,TGTGCCAGCAGCCCAGCCTACAGGGGACTCGATGGCTACACCTTC
TRBV6-4,TRBJ1-5,-,-,CASSVSRGQPQHF,TGTGCCAGCAGTGTATCCAGGGGTCAGCCCCAGCATTTT
TRBV18,TRBJ1-1,-,-,CASSRKNDRPEAFF,TGTGCCAGCTCACGTAAGAACGACAGGCCTGAAGCTTTCTTT
TRBV5-1,TRBJ1-2,-,TRBD1,CASSPGQGVGYTF,TGCGCCAGCAGCCCAGGACAGGGAGTTGGCTACACCTTC
TRBV4-3,TRBJ1-1,-,-,CASSQEIRSGVIAFF,TGCGCCAGCAGCCAAGAGATAAGGTCAGGGGTTATAGCTTTCTTT
TRBV11-2,TRBJ1-2,-,-,CASSSFGGTGLYGYTF,TGTGCCAGCAGCTCATTTGGCGGGACGGGATTATATGGCTACACCTTC
TRBV7-7,TRBJ2-4,few,-,CASSRKTDQYF,TGTGCTAGCAGCCGCAAGACTGACCAGTACTTC
TRBV7-2,TRBJ2-1,-,-,CASSFWGGHEQFF,TGTGCCAGCAGCTTCTGGGGGGGGCATGAGCAGTTCTTC
TRBV7-9,TRBJ1-1,-,-,CASSRDVNTEAFF,TGTGCCAGCAGCCGAGATGTGAACACTGAAGCTTTCTTT
TRBV5-1,TRBJ1-1,-,-,CASSLVWGTLGVLDTEAFF,TGCGCCAGCAGCTTGGTGTGGGGCACACTTGGGGTTTTGGACACTGAAGCTTTCTTT
TRBV29-1,TRBJ1-1,-,TRBD1,CSITPGQGYMSEAFF,TGCAGCATAACTCCGGGACAGGGTTATATGTCTGAAGCTTTCTTT
TRBV19,TRBJ2-5,-,TRBD1,CASSRGQQETQYF,TGTGCCAGTAGCAGGGGACAGCAAGAGACCCAGTACTTC
TRBV30,TRBJ1-5,-,-,CAWSGVTWGQPQHF,TGTGCCTGGAGTGGGGTAACGTGGGGCCAGCCCCAGCATTTT
TRBV2,TRBJ2-5,few,TRBD1,CASTGTGETQYF,TGTGCCAGCACTGGGACAGGGGAGACCCAGTACTTC
TRBV7-8,TRBJ1-2,-,TRBD1,CASSPSRGRSYGYTF,TGTGCCAGCAGCCCCAGTAGGGGGCGAAGCTATGGCTACACCTTC
TRBV6-5,TRBJ1-2,-,-,CASRKGGGGHPSYTF,TGTGCCAGCAGAAAGGGGGGAGGGGGGCATCCAAGCTACACCTTC
TRBV5-1,TRBJ1-2,-,TRBD1,CASAFPGTAYGYTF,TGCGCCAGCGCTTTCCCCGGGACAGCCTATGGCTACACCTTC
TRBV7-2,TRBJ1-6,-,TRBD1,CASIQTGTGSSPLHF,TGTGCCAGCATCCAAACCGGGACAGGGAGTTCACCCCTCCACTTT
TRBV29-1,TRBJ2-7,-,-,CSVSLDRFNEQYF,TGCAGCGTTTCCCTCGACAGATTTAACGAGCAGTACTTC
TRBV28,TRBJ1-5,-,-,CASSLFSGLPDNQPQHF,TGTGCCAGCAGTTTATTTTCCGGTCTCCCCGACAATCAGCCCCAGCATTTT
TRBV6-5,TRBJ2-7,-,TRBD1,CASRYRDRGIYEQYF,TGTGCCAGCAGGTACCGGGACAGGGGGATCTACGAGCAGTACTTC
TRBV28,TRBJ2-3,-,TRBD1,CASSLARTGPDTQYF,TGTGCCAGCAGTTTAGCGAGGACAGGCCCAGATACGCAGTATTTT
TRBV7-3,TRBJ1-1,-,-,CASSYLGGLNTEAFF,TGTGCCAGCAGCTACCTAGGGGGATTGAACACTGAAGCTTTCTTT
TRBV10-2,TRBJ2-3,-,-,CASTSTGLGVNTQYF,TGCGCCAGCACGTCCACGGGACTTGGGGTAAATACGCAGTATTTT
TRBV2,TRBJ2-3,-,-,CASCFGPTQYF,TGTGCCAGCTGCTTTGGGCCTACGCAGTATTTT
TRBV15,TRBJ1-1,-,-,CATSEGRRENTEAFF,TGTGCCACCAGCGAGGGCAGACGGGAGAACACTGAAGCTTTCTTT
TRBV18,TRBJ2-5,-,TRBD1,CASSSGTGGEETQYF,TGTGCCAGCAGCTCCGGGACAGGGGGTGAGGAGACCCAGTACTTC
TRBV18,TRBJ1-4,-,TRBD1,CASSPRQGNEDEKLFF,TGTGCCAGCTCACCACGACAGGGAAACGAGGATGAAAAACTGTTTTTT
TRBV2,TRBJ2-6,-,-,CASSPNSGANVLTF,TGTGCCAGCAGTCCCAACTCTGGGGCCAACGTCCTGACTTTC
TRBV15,TRBJ1-2,-,-,CATSRGEDLYGYTF,TGTGCCACCAGCAGAGGAGAGGATCTCTATGGCTACACCTTC
TRBV2,TRBJ2-3,-,TRBD1,CASSLRTGGGDTQYF,TGTGCCAGCAGTCTCCGGACAGGGGGAGGGGATACGCAGTATTTT
TRBV11-2,TRBJ2-2,-,-,CASRPIRLGTGELFF,TGTGCCAGCCGGCCGATTAGGCTCGGGACCGGGGAGCTGTTTTTT
TRBV6-1,TRBJ2-7,once,TRBD2,CASSVSRAGGDPYEQYF,TGTGCCAGCAGTGTCTCGCGAGCGGGGGGTGACCCCTACGAGCAGTACTTC
TRBV7-2,TRBJ2-1,-,-,CASSLAPEYNEQFF,TGTGCCAGCAGCTTAGCGCCGGAGTACAATGAGCAGTTCTTC
TRBV7-9,TRBJ2-1,-,TRBD1,CASSVGTGGYNEQFF,TGTGCCAGCAGCGTCGGGACAGGAGGCTACAATGAGCAGTTCTTC
TRBV27,TRBJ1-5,few,-,CASSLSAGRPQHF,TGTGCCAGCAGTTTGTCGGCGGGGAGGCCCCAGCATTTT